Listed below are T cell receptor beta chains from one sample, sequenced in a study of human T cells and chemical hapten exposure. From the RACE reads, TCRdb called clonotypes with MiXCR, one entry per CDR3 protein. The sample lists roughly 380,000 distinct CDR3 sequences, 4.5% to 5.5% occurring once. The material was whole blood, obtained in connection with sensitization to the hapten diphenylcyclopropenone (DPC). The receptors were gathered from a woman in her 50s with alopecia areata. Some clones in this sample may be carry-over from other donors' samples. Each CDR3 is given with its conserved first and last residue. A D gene is named only where the DNA matches it firmly. Clone size is shown for a subset of rows, as once, few, many or a class of expanded clone.

cdr3_aa: CASSSGASNQPQHF
cdr3_nt: TGTGCCAGCAGCTCCGGAGCGAGCAATCAGCCCCAGCATTTT
j_call: TRBJ1-5
clone_size: many
v_call: TRBV7-2
d_call: .

cdr3_aa: CASSPGTGYTDTQYF
cdr3_nt: TGTGCCAGCAGTCCCGGGACGGGCTACACAGATACGCAGTATTTT
j_call: TRBJ2-3
clone_size: .
v_call: TRBV28
d_call: .

cdr3_aa: CASSSPGQGLETQYF
cdr3_nt: TGTGCCAGCAGTTCCCCCGGACAGGGGTTAGAGACCCAGTACTTC
j_call: TRBJ2-5
clone_size: many
v_call: TRBV27
d_call: TRBD1

cdr3_aa: CASRAKADAYEQYF
cdr3_nt: TGTGCCAGCAGGGCCAAGGCCGATGCCTACGAGCAGTACTTC
j_call: TRBJ2-7
clone_size: many
v_call: TRBV27
d_call: .

cdr3_aa: CASSLGPGGEQFF
cdr3_nt: TGTGCCAGCAGCTTGGGGCCGGGAGGCGAGCAGTTCTTC
j_call: TRBJ2-1
clone_size: many
v_call: TRBV7-8
d_call: TRBD2

cdr3_aa: CASSLEGQRGEKLFF
cdr3_nt: TGCGCCAGCAGCTTGGAGGGGCAGCGGGGTGAAAAACTGTTTTTT
j_call: TRBJ1-4
clone_size: many
v_call: TRBV5-1
d_call: .

cdr3_aa: CASRFPGANVLTF
cdr3_nt: TGTGCCAGCCGTTTCCCTGGGGCCAACGTCCTGACTTTC
j_call: TRBJ2-6
clone_size: many
v_call: TRBV6-2/TRBV6-3
d_call: .

cdr3_aa: CASSQQGGTIYF
cdr3_nt: TGTGCCAGCAGCCAACAGGGAGGCACCATATATTTT
j_call: TRBJ1-3
clone_size: many
v_call: TRBV5-6
d_call: .

cdr3_aa: CASSPDRDNQPQHF
cdr3_nt: TGTGCCAGCAGTCCCGACAGGGACAATCAGCCCCAGCATTTT
j_call: TRBJ1-5
clone_size: many
v_call: TRBV6-6
d_call: TRBD1

cdr3_aa: CASSLYTGELFF
cdr3_nt: TGTGCCAGCTCCCTTTACACCGGGGAGCTGTTTTTT
j_call: TRBJ2-2
clone_size: many
v_call: TRBV27
d_call: .

cdr3_aa: CASSTGGLALTDTQYF
cdr3_nt: TGCGCCAGCAGCACTGGGGGACTAGCCCTCACAGATACGCAGTATTTT
j_call: TRBJ2-3
clone_size: many
v_call: TRBV5-1
d_call: TRBD2

cdr3_aa: CASSYLFRSGFAYNEQFF
cdr3_nt: TGTGCCAGCAGTTATTTGTTTCGGTCAGGGTTTGCCTACAATGAGCAGTTCTTC
j_call: TRBJ2-1
clone_size: .
v_call: TRBV6-2/TRBV6-3
d_call: .

cdr3_aa: CASSWAGGPSTDTQYF
cdr3_nt: TGTGCCAGCAGCTGGGCGGGAGGCCCTAGCACAGATACGCAGTATTTT
j_call: TRBJ2-3
clone_size: many
v_call: TRBV7-2
d_call: TRBD2

cdr3_aa: CSARGGTSAHYEQYF
cdr3_nt: TGCAGTGCTAGAGGTGGGACTAGCGCTCACTACGAGCAGTACTTC
j_call: TRBJ2-7
clone_size: .
v_call: TRBV20-1
d_call: TRBD2

cdr3_aa: CASSLYGPNEKLFF
cdr3_nt: TGTGCCAGCAGTTTGTACGGGCCTAATGAAAAACTGTTTTTT
j_call: TRBJ1-4
clone_size: many
v_call: TRBV12-3/TRBV12-4
d_call: .

cdr3_aa: CASSPQVAGRGSEQYF
cdr3_nt: TGTGCCAGCAGCCCCCAGGTAGCGGGACGGGGGAGCGAGCAGTACTTC
j_call: TRBJ2-7
clone_size: .
v_call: TRBV7-2
d_call: TRBD2

cdr3_aa: CASSLGSGGLRRSPLHF
cdr3_nt: TGTGCCAGCAGCTTAGGGTCCGGGGGGCTAAGGCGTTCACCCCTCCACTTT
j_call: TRBJ1-6
clone_size: few
v_call: TRBV7-6
d_call: .

cdr3_aa: CASSDDRGPQHF
cdr3_nt: TGTGCCAGCAGTGACGACAGGGGACCCCAGCATTTT
j_call: TRBJ1-5
clone_size: .
v_call: TRBV25-1
d_call: TRBD1

cdr3_aa: CASSQTSGGLNEQFF
cdr3_nt: TGTGCCAGCAGCCAAACTAGCGGGGGTCTAAATGAGCAGTTCTTC
j_call: TRBJ2-1
clone_size: few
v_call: TRBV9
d_call: TRBD2

cdr3_aa: CASRLRPGAGADTQYF
cdr3_nt: TGTGCCAGCAGGTTACGTCCGGGAGCGGGAGCAGATACGCAGTATTTT
j_call: TRBJ2-3
clone_size: many
v_call: TRBV11-2
d_call: TRBD2

cdr3_aa: CASSSRPAGGLDTDTQYF
cdr3_nt: TGTGCCAGCAGTTCACGGCCAGCGGGGGGGCTTGACACAGATACGCAGTATTTT
j_call: TRBJ2-3
clone_size: few
v_call: TRBV12-3/TRBV12-4
d_call: TRBD2

cdr3_aa: CASSLQGWEFNEQFF
cdr3_nt: TGTGCCAGCAGTTTACAGGGATGGGAGTTCAATGAGCAGTTCTTC
j_call: TRBJ2-1
clone_size: many
v_call: TRBV6-5
d_call: .

cdr3_aa: CASSFPLGGGTDTQYF
cdr3_nt: TGCGCCAGCAGCTTTCCCCTGGGGGGAGGGACGGATACGCAGTATTTT
j_call: TRBJ2-3
clone_size: few
v_call: TRBV5-1
d_call: TRBD2

cdr3_aa: CSVGEGQPYEQYF
cdr3_nt: TGCAGCGTTGGGGAGGGGCAGCCCTACGAGCAGTACTTC
j_call: TRBJ2-7
clone_size: many
v_call: TRBV29-1
d_call: TRBD2

cdr3_aa: CSARVAASTDTQYF
cdr3_nt: TGCAGTGCTAGAGTAGCGGCGAGCACAGATACGCAGTATTTT
j_call: TRBJ2-3
clone_size: few
v_call: TRBV20-1
d_call: .

cdr3_aa: CATHPWGRVDSPLHF
cdr3_nt: TGTGCCACCCATCCTTGGGGGAGGGTAGACTCACCCCTCCACTTT
j_call: TRBJ1-6
clone_size: .
v_call: TRBV7-8
d_call: .

cdr3_aa: CASSFNNLNTEAFF
cdr3_nt: TGTGCCAGCAGTTTCAACAATCTGAACACTGAAGCTTTCTTT
j_call: TRBJ1-1
clone_size: few
v_call: TRBV6-5
d_call: .

cdr3_aa: CASSQEPTGNTIYF
cdr3_nt: TGCGCCAGCAGCCAAGAGCCGACTGGAAACACCATATATTTT
j_call: TRBJ1-3
clone_size: many
v_call: TRBV4-1
d_call: .

cdr3_aa: CASSSRGGNRAEQYF
cdr3_nt: TGTGCCAGCAGCTCCCGGGGAGGGAATCGAGCCGAGCAGTACTTC
j_call: TRBJ2-7
clone_size: many
v_call: TRBV7-9
d_call: TRBD2

cdr3_aa: CASSAGGASTDTQYF
cdr3_nt: TGTGCCAGCAGCGCGGGCGGGGCTAGCACAGATACGCAGTATTTT
j_call: TRBJ2-3
clone_size: many
v_call: TRBV9
d_call: .

cdr3_aa: CASSRLQGIAYEQYF
cdr3_nt: TGCGCCAGCAGCCGACTACAGGGTATTGCCTACGAGCAGTACTTC
j_call: TRBJ2-7
clone_size: many
v_call: TRBV4-3
d_call: .

cdr3_aa: CASRTSWAAGEETQYF
cdr3_nt: TGTGCCAGCAGAACCTCTTGGGCAGCGGGAGAGGAGACCCAGTACTTC
j_call: TRBJ2-5
clone_size: few
v_call: TRBV27
d_call: TRBD2

cdr3_aa: CASRSGPQHF
cdr3_nt: TGTGCCAGCCGTAGTGGGCCCCAGCATTTT
j_call: TRBJ1-5
clone_size: many
v_call: TRBV5-8
d_call: .

cdr3_aa: CASRGAGDYEQYF
cdr3_nt: TGTGCCAGCAGGGGGGCAGGGGACTACGAGCAGTACTTC
j_call: TRBJ2-7
clone_size: .
v_call: TRBV6-6
d_call: .

cdr3_aa: CASSYSREQYF
cdr3_nt: TGTGCCAGCAGTTACTCGAGAGAGCAGTACTTC
j_call: TRBJ2-7
clone_size: many
v_call: TRBV6-2/TRBV6-3
d_call: .

cdr3_aa: CSASPPGGYGYTF
cdr3_nt: TGCAGTGCCAGTCCCCCAGGGGGCTATGGCTACACCTTC
j_call: TRBJ1-2
clone_size: many
v_call: TRBV20-1
d_call: TRBD1

cdr3_aa: CASSYGLGKGQPQHF
cdr3_nt: TGTGCCAGCAGTTACGGTCTGGGAAAGGGACAGCCCCAGCATTTT
j_call: TRBJ1-5
clone_size: few
v_call: TRBV6-5
d_call: .

cdr3_aa: CASWGKAFF
cdr3_nt: TGTGCCAGTTGGGGAAAAGCTTTCTTT
j_call: TRBJ1-1
clone_size: .
v_call: TRBV21-1
d_call: .

cdr3_aa: CASSVGDRAYEQYF
cdr3_nt: TGTGCCAGCAGCGTAGGGGACAGGGCCTACGAGCAGTACTTC
j_call: TRBJ2-7
clone_size: few
v_call: TRBV9
d_call: TRBD1

cdr3_aa: CASSQVARYQETQYF
cdr3_nt: TGTGCCAGCAGCCAGGTAGCGCGGTACCAAGAGACCCAGTACTTC
j_call: TRBJ2-5
clone_size: many
v_call: TRBV14
d_call: .

cdr3_aa: CASNPGLAAISSYNEQFF
cdr3_nt: TGTGCCAGCAACCCGGGACTAGCGGCAATAAGCTCCTACAATGAGCAGTTCTTC
j_call: TRBJ2-1
clone_size: few
v_call: TRBV6-2/TRBV6-3
d_call: TRBD2

cdr3_aa: CASSVFAGPTEAFF
cdr3_nt: TGTGCCAGCAGCGTGTTCGCCGGGCCCACTGAAGCTTTCTTT
j_call: TRBJ1-1
clone_size: .
v_call: TRBV9
d_call: .

cdr3_aa: CASSQDPGLPPYEQYF
cdr3_nt: TGCGCCAGCAGCCAAGACCCCGGACTACCCCCTTACGAGCAGTACTTC
j_call: TRBJ2-7
clone_size: many
v_call: TRBV4-1
d_call: .

cdr3_aa: CATSRDRRDKQFF
cdr3_nt: TGTGCCACCAGCAGAGATCGGCGTGACAAGCAGTTCTTC
j_call: TRBJ2-1
clone_size: many
v_call: TRBV15
d_call: .

cdr3_aa: CSVVGGAVQETQYF
cdr3_nt: TGCAGCGTTGTAGGGGGGGCCGTCCAAGAGACCCAGTACTTC
j_call: TRBJ2-5
clone_size: few
v_call: TRBV29-1
d_call: .

cdr3_aa: CASSEEGRATDTQYF
cdr3_nt: TGTGCCAGCAGTGAAGAAGGCAGGGCCACAGATACGCAGTATTTT
j_call: TRBJ2-3
clone_size: .
v_call: TRBV6-1
d_call: .

cdr3_aa: CASSLGGGNRNEQFF
cdr3_nt: TGTGCCAGTAGCCTAGGGGGCGGGAATAGAAATGAGCAGTTCTTC
j_call: TRBJ2-1
clone_size: .
v_call: TRBV19
d_call: .

cdr3_aa: CASGGSYEQYF
cdr3_nt: TGTGCCAGCGGGGGGAGCTACGAGCAGTACTTC
j_call: TRBJ2-7
clone_size: many
v_call: TRBV25-1
d_call: .

cdr3_aa: CASSSQTGRTGELFF
cdr3_nt: TGTGCCAGCAGCTCCCAGACAGGGAGGACCGGGGAGCTGTTTTTT
j_call: TRBJ2-2
clone_size: many
v_call: TRBV7-2
d_call: .

cdr3_aa: CASSVGGQGTEAFF
cdr3_nt: TGTGCCAGCAGCGTTGGGGGTCAGGGCACTGAAGCTTTCTTT
j_call: TRBJ1-1
clone_size: many
v_call: TRBV9
d_call: .

cdr3_aa: CASSYNWAVEGETQYF
cdr3_nt: TGTGCCAGCAGTTACAATTGGGCGGTCGAGGGGGAGACCCAGTACTTC
j_call: TRBJ2-5
clone_size: many
v_call: TRBV6-6
d_call: .

cdr3_aa: CASSLRWGIEQFF
cdr3_nt: TGTGCCAGCAGTTTAAGGTGGGGGATTGAGCAGTTCTTC
j_call: TRBJ2-1
clone_size: many
v_call: TRBV12-3/TRBV12-4
d_call: .

cdr3_aa: CASSYSVSSYEQYF
cdr3_nt: TGTGCCAGCAGTTACTCTGTGAGCTCCTACGAGCAGTACTTC
j_call: TRBJ2-7
clone_size: many
v_call: TRBV6-5
d_call: .

cdr3_aa: CASSSVGYTF
cdr3_nt: TGTGCCAGCAGTTCCGTGGGCTACACCTTC
j_call: TRBJ1-2
clone_size: many
v_call: TRBV6-6
d_call: .